This entry is about one T cell receptor (beta chain). The CDR3 totals 15 residues. V lost 7 bases and J lost 1; bases outside the gene matches: 10. The germline gives CDR1 LGHDT, CDR2 YNNKEL (reference sequence). The data are from a study of T cells in Graves' hyperthyroidism and ophthalmopathy. Study in general: Once the initial diagnosis was made, peripheral blood was obtained before any treatment.

Diagnosis rested on symptoms, serum thyroxine and TRAb, thyroid ultrasound, and orbital computed tomography. RNA transcripts gave rise to amplified TCR beta CDR3 regions. In the first-round RT-PCR of the TCR CDR3, the HTBI primer set was used. TCRdb reanalysed the multiplex PCR reads using MiXCR and keeps one entry per CDR3 protein. Among a few hundred thousand distinct CDR3 sequences listed, 15% to 20% were seen once. This TCR was recovered from a woman aged 18-35 years with Graves' hyperthyroidism. The source material was blood. The chain uses TRBV3-1 and TRBJ2-7; the match to TRBD2 covers 7 bases. As DNA, the CDR3 is TGTGCCAGCATCCGGTGGTGGGAGGGATCCTACGAGCAGTACTTC. Translation gives CASIRWWEGSYEQYF.